This is a list of T cell receptor beta chains from one sample in a study of cytomegalovirus exposure and HLA in healthy donors. Profiling relied on immunoSEQ multiplex PCR, and the TCRdb table lists in-frame clones only, not all of them. The sample yields 140,000 to 150,000 clones, over 70% seen once. The sequenced material came from PBMCs. These receptors originate from a middle-aged man in good health and CMV-seronegative. Each CDR3 is given with its conserved first and last residue. Each record gives: D gene, J gene, clone size, V gene, CDR3 DNA, CDR3 protein. A D gene is named only where the DNA matches it firmly. Expanded clones are given a class, and other clones once, few, many or no size at all.

d_gene: -
j_gene: TRBJ1-1
abundance: -
v_gene: TRBV7-8
CDR3nt: TGTGCCAGCAGCCGAACGTTCACCGGGACTGAAGCTTTCTTT
CDR3aa: CASSRTFTGTEAFF

d_gene: -
j_gene: TRBJ1-3
abundance: -
v_gene: TRBV5-1
CDR3nt: TGCGCCAGCAGCTTGGGAGTCGACTCTGGAAACACCATATATTTT
CDR3aa: CASSLGVDSGNTIYF

d_gene: TRBD2
j_gene: TRBJ2-1
abundance: -
v_gene: TRBV7-2
CDR3nt: TGTGCCAGCAGCTTTGGACTAGCGGGGCCAGGCGAGCAGTTCTTC
CDR3aa: CASSFGLAGPGEQFF

d_gene: -
j_gene: TRBJ1-6
abundance: -
v_gene: TRBV2
CDR3nt: TGTGCCAGCAGTGGTCCGGGACTTAATTCACCCCTCCACTTT
CDR3aa: CASSGPGLNSPLHF

d_gene: TRBD1
j_gene: TRBJ1-1
abundance: -
v_gene: TRBV10-3
CDR3nt: TGTGCCATCAGCGGGACAGGGGGCTCGAGCACTGAAGCTTTCTTT
CDR3aa: CAISGTGGSSTEAFF

d_gene: TRBD2
j_gene: TRBJ2-1
abundance: -
v_gene: TRBV9
CDR3nt: TGTGCCAGCAGCGTAGCGGGGGGGCCCTCCTACAATGAGCAGTTCTTC
CDR3aa: CASSVAGGPSYNEQFF

d_gene: -
j_gene: TRBJ1-1
abundance: few
v_gene: TRBV18
CDR3nt: TGTGCCAGCTCACCACCTGGCAGGGTCGCTGAAGCTTTCTTT
CDR3aa: CASSPPGRVAEAFF

d_gene: -
j_gene: TRBJ2-6
abundance: -
v_gene: TRBV2
CDR3nt: TGTGCCAGCGGAGCTTTGGGGCGGGGGGCCAACGTCCTGACTTTC
CDR3aa: CASGALGRGANVLTF

d_gene: TRBD2
j_gene: TRBJ2-1
abundance: -
v_gene: TRBV11-3
CDR3nt: TGTGCCAGCAGCTTAGGAGGGACTAGCGGGGGTCGTGAGCAGTTCTTC
CDR3aa: CASSLGGTSGGREQFF

d_gene: TRBD2
j_gene: TRBJ2-2
abundance: -
v_gene: TRBV9
CDR3nt: TGTGCCAGCAGCGTAACTAGCGGGGGGGCGTTGAACACCGGGGAGCTGTTTTTT
CDR3aa: CASSVTSGGALNTGELFF

d_gene: TRBD1
j_gene: TRBJ1-1
abundance: -
v_gene: TRBV5-1
CDR3nt: TGCGCCAGCAGCACCTTGACGGGACAGGCCCCAGTTGACGGGGGTTTCTTT
CDR3aa: CASSTLTGQAPVDGGFF

d_gene: -
j_gene: TRBJ2-7
abundance: -
v_gene: TRBV25-1
CDR3nt: TGTGCCAGCAGTGAAGCGGGGGCCCGCCCTTCCTACGAGCAGTACTTC
CDR3aa: CASSEAGARPSYEQYF

d_gene: TRBD1
j_gene: TRBJ1-2
abundance: -
v_gene: TRBV9
CDR3nt: TGTGCCAGCAGCCCCCAGGACAGGGGCCACTATGGCTACACCTTC
CDR3aa: CASSPQDRGHYGYTF

d_gene: -
j_gene: TRBJ2-7
abundance: -
v_gene: TRBV9
CDR3nt: TGTGCCAGCAGCGCCGGGTCTATTGGATACGAGCAGTACTTC
CDR3aa: CASSAGSIGYEQYF

d_gene: -
j_gene: TRBJ2-1
abundance: -
v_gene: TRBV6-1
CDR3nt: TGTGCCAGCAGACCAATACTTGCTGGTGAGCAGTTCTTC
CDR3aa: CASRPILAGEQFF

d_gene: -
j_gene: TRBJ2-3
abundance: -
v_gene: TRBV19
CDR3nt: TGTGCCAGTAGTATAGAGACTCCCGGCCTGGTGGATACGCAGTATTTT
CDR3aa: CASSIETPGLVDTQYF

d_gene: TRBD1
j_gene: TRBJ2-7
abundance: -
v_gene: TRBV5-4
CDR3nt: TGTGCCAGCAGCTTGGGACAGGGGGCCCTCTACGAGCAGTACTTC
CDR3aa: CASSLGQGALYEQYF

d_gene: -
j_gene: TRBJ1-1
abundance: -
v_gene: TRBV4-1
CDR3nt: TGCGCCAGCAGCCTACTCACCCCGGGGGGTTACACTGAAGCTTTCTTT
CDR3aa: CASSLLTPGGYTEAFF

d_gene: -
j_gene: TRBJ1-1
abundance: -
v_gene: TRBV5-1
CDR3nt: TGCGCCAGCAGCTTGAGCCTCAAAGTCGGCACTGAAGCTTTCTTT
CDR3aa: CASSLSLKVGTEAFF

d_gene: -
j_gene: TRBJ1-6
abundance: -
v_gene: TRBV28
CDR3nt: TGTGCCAGCAGTTTCAGGGGATCACCCCTCCACTTT
CDR3aa: CASSFRGSPLHF

d_gene: -
j_gene: TRBJ1-3
abundance: -
v_gene: TRBV10-3
CDR3nt: TGTGCCATCAGTGATAAGCGGAGCTCTGGAAACACCATATATTTT
CDR3aa: CAISDKRSSGNTIYF

d_gene: -
j_gene: TRBJ2-3
abundance: -
v_gene: TRBV5-4
CDR3nt: TGTGCCAGCAGCTCCCGAGACACAGATACGCAGTATTTT
CDR3aa: CASSSRDTDTQYF

d_gene: -
j_gene: TRBJ1-5
abundance: -
v_gene: TRBV28
CDR3nt: TGTGCCAGCAGTCAGGGTCCGCAGCCCCAGCATTTT
CDR3aa: CASSQGPQPQHF

d_gene: -
j_gene: TRBJ1-5
abundance: once
v_gene: TRBV6-5
CDR3nt: TGTGCCAGCAGAGCCGACAGGACCAATCAGCCCCAGCATTTT
CDR3aa: CASRADRTNQPQHF

d_gene: -
j_gene: TRBJ1-2
abundance: -
v_gene: TRBV6-6
CDR3nt: TGTGCCAGCAGTTATCAGCAGGGAAACTATGGCTACACCTTC
CDR3aa: CASSYQQGNYGYTF

d_gene: TRBD1
j_gene: TRBJ2-7
abundance: few
v_gene: TRBV29-1
CDR3nt: TGCAGCGTGGCTCCAGGGGGCGTCGAGCAGTACTTC
CDR3aa: CSVAPGGVEQYF

d_gene: TRBD2
j_gene: TRBJ2-3
abundance: -
v_gene: TRBV7-6
CDR3nt: TGTGCCAGCAGCTTAGCGGGACTAGCACTTAGCACAGATACGCAGTATTTT
CDR3aa: CASSLAGLALSTDTQYF

d_gene: TRBD1
j_gene: TRBJ2-1
abundance: -
v_gene: TRBV11-2
CDR3nt: TGTGCCAGCAGCTCGGGACAGGGTGTTTACAATGAGCAGTTCTTC
CDR3aa: CASSSGQGVYNEQFF

d_gene: TRBD2
j_gene: TRBJ2-3
abundance: -
v_gene: TRBV7-6
CDR3nt: TGTGCCAGCAGCTTAGGGACTAGCGGGGCAGATACGCAGTATTTT
CDR3aa: CASSLGTSGADTQYF

d_gene: -
j_gene: TRBJ1-1
abundance: -
v_gene: TRBV7-2
CDR3nt: TGTGCCAGCAGCGTACGGAGGGGTGAAGCTTTCTTT
CDR3aa: CASSVRRGEAFF

d_gene: TRBD1
j_gene: TRBJ2-2
abundance: -
v_gene: TRBV7-8
CDR3nt: TGTGCCAGCAGCATCGCGGACAGGGGGTCCGGGGAGCTGTTTTTT
CDR3aa: CASSIADRGSGELFF

d_gene: TRBD2
j_gene: TRBJ2-3
abundance: -
v_gene: TRBV5-4
CDR3nt: TGTGCCAGCAGCTTGGTGGCGCGGGGGGGCGAGAATACGCAGTATTTT
CDR3aa: CASSLVARGGENTQYF

d_gene: -
j_gene: TRBJ1-5
abundance: -
v_gene: TRBV7-9
CDR3nt: TGTGCCAGCAGCTTTGAAAATAGGCCCCAGCATTTT
CDR3aa: CASSFENRPQHF

d_gene: TRBD1
j_gene: TRBJ1-5
abundance: -
v_gene: TRBV27
CDR3nt: TGTGCCAGCAGTTTACCGGACAGGGTTTTTGGTAATCAGCCCCAGCATTTT
CDR3aa: CASSLPDRVFGNQPQHF

d_gene: TRBD1
j_gene: TRBJ1-5
abundance: few
v_gene: TRBV18
CDR3nt: TGTGCCAGCTCAGCCGGGACAGGGGTTCTGGGGCCCCAGCATTTT
CDR3aa: CASSAGTGVLGPQHF

d_gene: TRBD2
j_gene: TRBJ2-7
abundance: -
v_gene: TRBV19
CDR3nt: TGTGCCAGTAGTCCCCCTTCGACTAGCCTTTACGAGCAGTACTTC
CDR3aa: CASSPPSTSLYEQYF

d_gene: -
j_gene: TRBJ2-1
abundance: -
v_gene: TRBV6-5
CDR3nt: TGTGCCAGCAGTTACGGGCTCCTTTACAATGAGCAGTTCTTC
CDR3aa: CASSYGLLYNEQFF

d_gene: TRBD1
j_gene: TRBJ1-2
abundance: once
v_gene: TRBV28
CDR3nt: TGTGCCAGCAGGGGGGGACAGGGGGCGCGCAACTATGGCTACACCTTC
CDR3aa: CASRGGQGARNYGYTF

d_gene: TRBD1
j_gene: TRBJ2-7
abundance: -
v_gene: TRBV28
CDR3nt: TGTGCCAGCAGCGGTGCGTTGCCGGGACAGTCTTCGGTGAGGTACGAGCAGTACTTC
CDR3aa: CASSGALPGQSSVRYEQYF

d_gene: TRBD1
j_gene: TRBJ1-2
abundance: few
v_gene: TRBV7-2
CDR3nt: TGTGCCAGCAGCAGCGACAGGGTCTTCGGCTACACCTTC
CDR3aa: CASSSDRVFGYTF

d_gene: -
j_gene: TRBJ2-5
abundance: -
v_gene: TRBV21-1
CDR3nt: TGTGCCAGCAGCAAAGGCAGTTACTACGAAGAGACCCAGTACTTC
CDR3aa: CASSKGSYYEETQYF

d_gene: TRBD2
j_gene: TRBJ2-1
abundance: -
v_gene: TRBV2
CDR3nt: TGTGCCAGCATCGACCCAGGGGCTAGCGGGGGCGGGTCCTACAATGAGCAGTTCTTC
CDR3aa: CASIDPGASGGGSYNEQFF

d_gene: TRBD1
j_gene: TRBJ1-4
abundance: few
v_gene: TRBV19
CDR3nt: TGTGCCAGTAGTATAGACCGACAGGGGAAACTGTTTTTT
CDR3aa: CASSIDRQGKLFF

d_gene: -
j_gene: TRBJ1-1
abundance: -
v_gene: TRBV18
CDR3nt: TGTGCCAGCTCTTCAGGGGATGGAGGCACTGAAGCTTTCTTT
CDR3aa: CASSSGDGGTEAFF

d_gene: TRBD1
j_gene: TRBJ1-2
abundance: -
v_gene: TRBV28
CDR3nt: TGTGCCAGCACCATCAGGGGGCTCGACTATGGCTACACCTTC
CDR3aa: CASTIRGLDYGYTF

d_gene: -
j_gene: TRBJ1-6
abundance: -
v_gene: TRBV6-1
CDR3nt: TGTGCCAGCCTTCCCGAGGGATATAATTCACCCCTCCACTTT
CDR3aa: CASLPEGYNSPLHF

d_gene: -
j_gene: TRBJ1-3
abundance: few
v_gene: TRBV6-1
CDR3nt: TGTGCCCACGGGCGGGGAAGCTCTGGAAACACCATATATTTT
CDR3aa: CAHGRGSSGNTIYF

d_gene: TRBD2
j_gene: TRBJ2-5
abundance: -
v_gene: TRBV19
CDR3nt: TGTGCCAGTAGTGCACTAGCGGGGGTAGAGACCCAGTACTTC
CDR3aa: CASSALAGVETQYF

d_gene: TRBD1
j_gene: TRBJ2-3
abundance: few
v_gene: TRBV5-1
CDR3nt: TGCGCCAGCCGGGGCAACAGGGGGCGTACAGATACGCAGTATTTT
CDR3aa: CASRGNRGRTDTQYF

d_gene: -
j_gene: TRBJ2-5
abundance: -
v_gene: TRBV29-1
CDR3nt: TGCAGCGTTGCACCTAGACAGATCCAAGAGACCCAGTACTTC
CDR3aa: CSVAPRQIQETQYF

d_gene: TRBD1
j_gene: TRBJ1-6
abundance: -
v_gene: TRBV7-2
CDR3nt: TGTGCCAGCACCTTGAGGACAGGGAATAATTCCCCCCTCCACTTT
CDR3aa: CASTLRTGNNSPLHF

d_gene: -
j_gene: TRBJ2-1
abundance: -
v_gene: TRBV7-8
CDR3nt: TGTGCCAGCAGCTTGCTTTTTAGTGAGCAGTTCTTC
CDR3aa: CASSLLFSEQFF

d_gene: -
j_gene: TRBJ2-3
abundance: once
v_gene: TRBV6-6
CDR3nt: TGTGCCAGCAGCTCTCCCCAGCGGGGCACAGATACGCAGTATTTT
CDR3aa: CASSSPQRGTDTQYF

d_gene: -
j_gene: TRBJ2-1
abundance: -
v_gene: TRBV10-2
CDR3nt: TGCGCCAGCGCCTTTACTAACAATGAGCAGTTCTTC
CDR3aa: CASAFTNNEQFF

d_gene: -
j_gene: TRBJ1-2
abundance: -
v_gene: TRBV28
CDR3nt: TGTGCCAGCAGCCCCCCAAACGGGTATGGCTACACCTTC
CDR3aa: CASSPPNGYGYTF

d_gene: TRBD1
j_gene: TRBJ1-6
abundance: -
v_gene: TRBV7-8
CDR3nt: TGTGCCAGCAGCTTAGACCGGACAGGGGGCGCCTATAATTCACCCCTCCACTTT
CDR3aa: CASSLDRTGGAYNSPLHF

d_gene: TRBD1
j_gene: TRBJ1-2
abundance: -
v_gene: TRBV9
CDR3nt: TGTGCCAGCAGCGTAGCTAGGACAGGGGACCCTGGCTACACCTTC
CDR3aa: CASSVARTGDPGYTF